The 7 T cell receptor beta chains presented below share a single source sample, sequenced in a study of OX40 agonist ivuxolimab in advanced cancers. Library preparation was by the immunoSEQ multiplex PCR assay. TCRdb mirrors the immuneACCESS table, restricted to in-frame sequences. Some clones are absent from its copies; in checked studies, under half trace to an unresolved V gene, and the reason for the others is unknown. The sample profile shows 70,000 to 95,000 clones; around nine tenths of them were found once. The ten biggest clones cover 0.75% to 0.95% of the sample. The source material was CD4+ or CD8+ T cells sorted from blood, sampled in a trial of the OX40 agonist ivuxolimab. The receptors derive from an adult with an advanced solid tumor such as melanoma, head and neck, liver or kidney cancer.

As regards this clone: Sequence at one end of the junction differs from germline and may be a read error. CDR3 DNA sequence: TGCGCCAGCAGCCCTAACCCCCGGGACCCAGAAAACTTC. This sequence encodes CASSPNPRDPENF. The chain joins TRBV4-1 to TRBJ2-7, with D perhaps assigned TRBD1 or TRBD2 (5 bases each). The CDR3 totals 13 residues. CDR1 and CDR2 (germline): MGHRA, YSYEKL.

The V call is TRBV7-3, the J call TRBJ2-6; maybe TRBD2 (5 bases). This CDR3 has 16 amino acids. Trimming left V 5 bases short and J 3 bases short, with 14 bases between. Germline V gene lookup returns CDR1 SGHTA and CDR2 FQGTGA. The CDR3 coding sequence is TGTGCCAGCAGCCGGGGTACCGGGGTTGGGGCCAACGTCCTGACTTTC. It specifies CASSRGTGVGANVLTF. Supplemented by reference TRBV7-3 and TRBJ2-6, the full variable domain reads GAGVSQTPSNKVTEKGKYVELRCDPISGHTALYWYRQSLGQGPEFLIYFQGTGAADDSGLPNDRFFAVRPEGSVSTLKIQRTERGDSAVYLCASSRGTGVGANVLTFGAGSRLTVL.

The chain links TRBV11-2 to TRBJ2-7; a possible D gene is TRBD1 (5 bases). The CDR3 has 13 amino acids. Germline assignment: CDR1 SGHAT and CDR2 FQNNGV. Trimming pared 7 bases from V and 2 bases from J, leaving 12 bases between. This chain's CDR3 is CASTRTPTYEQYF. The CDR3 DNA sequence: TGTGCCAGCACTCGGACACCAACCTACGAGCAGTACTTC.

This sequence joins TRBV6-4 and TRBJ1-3, with no clear D. Trimming took off 8 bases at V and 0 bases at J, with 17 bases between the two ends. This CDR3 comprises 16 residues. Germline V gene sequence: CDR1 MRHNA, CDR2 SNTAGT. CDR3 nucleotides: TGTGCCAGCCCGCTGTATAGGGCGGACTCTGGAAACACCATATATTTT. It is translated as CASPLYRADSGNTIYF.

This clone has only one observation. The CDR3 DNA reads as TGTGCCAGCAGTGAATCACGCGGGGCCGGGGAGCTGTTTTTT. As protein: CASSESRGAGELFF. This sequence joins TRBV6-1 and TRBJ2-2, with a tentative D call TRBD2 (6 bases). Germline CDR1 MNHNS, CDR2 SASEGT. This CDR3 is 14 amino acids long. V gave up 2 bases and J gave up 6 bases, with 10 bases separating them.

This sequence joins TRBV5-1 and TRBJ2-2; 7 positions match TRBD1. V trimming: 4 bases; J trimming: 5 bases; junction bases outside the gene matches: 2. The CDR3 is made up of 13 amino acids. The germline CDR1 and CDR2 sequences are SGHRS and YFSETQ. The CDR3 DNA follows: TGCGCCAGCAGCCCCAGGGGGACCGGGGAGCTGTTTTTT. Translated: CASSPRGTGELFF.

In this sample, this clone turned up once. The chain has TRBV19 and TRBJ2-7; TRBD2 might be the D (6 bases). This CDR3 region has 14 residues. Germline CDR1 is LNHDA and CDR2 is SQIVND (reference sequence). With 3 bases removed from V and 3 bases from J, the gap between germline ends came to 12 bases. DNA for the CDR3: TGTGCCAGTAGTATGGCCGGGGGAGGCTACGAGCAGTACTTC. Its translation is CASSMAGGGYEQYF.